What follows is one TCR beta chain and its context. These data belong to a study of blood T cell repertoires in COVID-19. Study summary: Sites across the United States, Italy and Spain contributed samples from acute and convalescent COVID-19. T cells, B-cell-depleted T cells, or PBMCs provided the cDNA or gDNA that served as material.

This CDR3 comprises 13 residues. V gave up 6 bases and J gave up 8 bases; unmatched junction bases: 8. In germline, CDR1 is MDHEN, CDR2 SYDVKM. In the original analysis: Reference gene primer amplification gave nucleated cell count estimates. The protocol was immunoSEQ multiplex PCR, while the TCRdb copy is restricted to in-frame clones and leaves out a portion. The V and J calls and clone size come from that table; D and trimming were worked out from the DNA. The table shows 200,000 to 300,000 clones, with around 87% occurring only once. The chain recombines TRBV28 with TRBJ1-2, with 8 bases that match TRBD1. The receptor's source is a woman in her 70s with active or convalescent COVID-19. Sequencing was done on a sample of peripheral blood. The CDR3 sequence is CASRPGGSGGYTF. The DNA of the CDR3 is TGTGCCAGCAGGCCAGGGGGCTCAGGAGGCTACACCTTC.